What follows is one T cell receptor (beta chain) and its context. This sample is part of a study of blood T cell repertoires in COVID-19. At the level of the study: The United States, Italy and Spain provided the acute and convalescent COVID-19 samples.

Profiled with immunoSEQ multiplex PCR; TCRdb holds only in-frame clones, not every one. This sample has some 200,000 clones, with around 84% found just once. V lost 5 bases and J 1 base, leaving 5 bases between the germline ends. This CDR3 is built from 12 residues. Sequencing was done on a sample of peripheral blood. J is TRBJ1-1 and V is TRBV12-3 or TRBV12-4; D gene unclear. The clonotype comes from a man in his fifties or sixties with acute or convalescent COVID-19. The CDR3 bases are TGTGCCAGCAGTACAGCGAACACTGAAGCTTTCTTT. Protein: CASSTANTEAFF.